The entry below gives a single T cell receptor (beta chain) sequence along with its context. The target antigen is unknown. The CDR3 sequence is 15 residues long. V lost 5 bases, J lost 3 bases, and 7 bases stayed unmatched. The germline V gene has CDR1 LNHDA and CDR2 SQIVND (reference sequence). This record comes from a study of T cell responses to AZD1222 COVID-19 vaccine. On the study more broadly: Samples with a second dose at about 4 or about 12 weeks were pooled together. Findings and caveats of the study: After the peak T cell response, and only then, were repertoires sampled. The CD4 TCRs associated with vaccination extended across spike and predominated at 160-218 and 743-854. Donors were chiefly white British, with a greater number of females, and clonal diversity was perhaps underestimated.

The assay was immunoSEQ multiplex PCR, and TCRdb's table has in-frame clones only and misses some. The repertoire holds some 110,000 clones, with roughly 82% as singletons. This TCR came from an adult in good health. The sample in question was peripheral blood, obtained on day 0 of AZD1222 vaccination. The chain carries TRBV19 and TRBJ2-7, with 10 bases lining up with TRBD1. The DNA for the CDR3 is TGTGCCAGTAGTCCGGACAGGGGGAGTAGCTACGAGCAGTACTTC. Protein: CASSPDRGSSYEQYF.